This T cell receptor beta chain derives from a study of blood T cell repertoires in COVID-19. This table comes from immunoSEQ multiplex PCR, and its TCRdb copy is limited to in-frame clones, with some not included. The table lists some 320,000 clones, about nine tenths of them singletons. Germline loops: CDR1 SNHLY, CDR2 FYNNEI. The CDR3 has 13 residues. With regard to this clone: The junction departs from germline at one end; a sequencing error may be responsible.

The receptor was isolated from a man aged 55-75 years who had recovered from COVID-19. The sequenced material came from PBMCs or T cells enriched from blood (not recorded which). The chain uses TRBV2 and TRBJ2-1; 7 bases are a match to TRBD2. The CDR3 region is CATSRTRANEQFF. Written as DNA, the CDR3 is TGTGCCACCAGTAGGACTAGGGCCAATGAGCAGTTCTTC.